This entry lists 4 T cell receptor beta chains sequenced from one sample in a study of T cell clones after liver transplantation. The repertoire was sequenced with immunoSEQ multiplex PCR; TCRdb's copy has only in-frame clones and lacks some. This table holds some 1,300 clones, over 30% found once. No antigens are known for them. Sequencing of dividing CFSE-low cells from the MLR defined alloreactive TCRbeta sequences. Sequenced: CD4+ T cells from cultured PBMCs. These receptors all stem from a human patient who received a liver transplant. The T cells may come from the graft donor.

A few counts support this clone. The J gene is TRBJ2-3, the V gene TRBV5-4; 7 positions agree with TRBD1. The CDR3 has 15 residues. Trimming cost V 3 bases and J 1 base; bases outside gene matches: 5. Germline loops: CDR1 SGHNT, CDR2 YYREEE (reference sequence). CDR3 amino acids: CASSSDRVRTDTQYF. CDR3 bases: TGTGCCAGCAGCTCTGACAGGGTACGCACAGATACGCAGTATTTT.

The gene calls are TRBV19 and TRBJ1-5; 9 nucleotides match TRBD1. With V trimmed by 4 bases and J by 0 bases, 4 bases remained unmatched. Per the germline V gene, CDR1 is LNHDA and CDR2 is SQIVND (reference sequence). CDR3 length: 16 residues. For the CDR3, the DNA is TGTGCCAGTAGTACAGGGACAGGGAGTAGCAATCAGCCCCAGCATTTT. Its translation is CASSTGTGSSNQPQHF.

In its sample, this clone is medium-sized (0.01 to 0.1%). CDR3 residues: CASSRGVGNQPQHF. CDR3 coding DNA: TGTGCCAGCAGCCGCGGGGTTGGCAATCAGCCCCAGCATTTT. The chain links TRBV5-8 to TRBJ1-5; D uncertain. CDR3 length: 14 amino acids. The germline V and J ends were trimmed by 4 bases and 2 bases, with 10 bases remaining between them. The germline gives CDR1 SGHTS, CDR2 YDEGEE.

This clone is medium-sized (0.01 to 0.1%) by share. The CDR3 DNA reads as TGTGCCAGTAGTATTCAGGGGGCAAACATTCAGTACTTC. It encodes CASSIQGANIQYF. The rearrangement uses TRBV19 and TRBJ2-4; TRBD1 agrees at 8 bases. The CDR3 length is 13 residues. J gave up 6 bases and V 3 bases, and 1 base lay outside the gene matches. From germline, CDR1 is LNHDA and CDR2 SQIVND (reference sequence).